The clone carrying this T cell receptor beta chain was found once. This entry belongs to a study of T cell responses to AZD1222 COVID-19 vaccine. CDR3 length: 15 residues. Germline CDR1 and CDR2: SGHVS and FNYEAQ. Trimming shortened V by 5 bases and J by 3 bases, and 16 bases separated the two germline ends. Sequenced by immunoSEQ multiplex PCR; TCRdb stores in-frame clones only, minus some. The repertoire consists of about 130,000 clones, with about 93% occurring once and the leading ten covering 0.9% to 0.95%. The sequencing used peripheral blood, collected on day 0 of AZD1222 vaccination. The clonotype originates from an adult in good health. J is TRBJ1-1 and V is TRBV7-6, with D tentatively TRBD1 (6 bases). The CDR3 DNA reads TGTGCCAGCAGCATACCGGACAGCGAGCACACTGAAGCTTTCTTT. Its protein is CASSIPDSEHTEAFF.